The entry below gives a single TCR beta chain sequence along with its context. This specimen comes from a study of cytomegalovirus exposure and HLA in healthy donors. PCR employed 60 Vbeta and 13 Jbeta primers. The data were produced by immunoSEQ multiplex PCR, yet TCRdb's version contains in-frame clones alone and is incomplete. The repertoire has approximately 100,000 clones, about 78% of them found once; the top ten carry around 12%. Germline CDR1 reads MNHEY; CDR2 reads SVGAGI. The CDR3 has 15 amino acids. V lost 7 bases and J 5 bases, leaving 20 bases between the germline ends. The sequencing sample was made of PBMCs. The V call is TRBV6-5, the J call TRBJ2-5; D is perhaps TRBD2 (7 bases). This sequence originates from a middle-aged woman in good health and CMV-seropositive. CDR3 nucleotide sequence: TGTGCCAGCACCCCTTTGGGGGGGGGCGAGGAGACCCAGTACTTC. Its protein product is CASTPLGGGEETQYF.